This TCR beta chain derives from a study of T cells of healthy individuals. Trimming removed 5 bases at V and 9 bases at J, with 17 bases between. The CDR3 is 14 residues long. TCRdb redid the calling of the 5' RACE reads with MiXCR, one entry per CDR3 protein. The data hold tens of thousands of distinct CDR3 sequences, with 15% to 20% observed a single time. V usage is TRBV12-3 or TRBV12-4 and J usage is TRBJ2-4; maybe TRBD1 (6 bases). The clonotype originates from a human donor in good health. CDR3 sequence: CASSPLWGHGIQYF. The CDR3 nucleotides read TGTGCCAGCAGTCCCCTTTGGGGGCACGGCATTCAGTACTTC.